The source of this T cell receptor beta chain is a study of Ad26.COV2.S vaccination and SARS-CoV-2 variants. About the study: Intramuscularly, Ad26.COV2.S was given either once or twice, 56 days apart.

Assay: immunoSEQ multiplex PCR; the TCRdb copy retains only in-frame clones and omits some. The table records 350,000 to 500,000 clones, approximately 87% of them present only once. A word on this clone: As yet, its antigen is unknown. This sample includes further DNA sequences coding for the same CDR3.

General study results and limits: Similar non-spike TCR breadth was observed in recipients of vaccine and of placebo.

The treatment denotes: 15 to 20 received Ad26.COV2.S at low or high dose, single or two shots; about 5 received placebo; per-sample allocation not given. At day 63 after the first vaccine or placebo injection, samples were drawn. This person who donated was an adult of 18-55 years in Boston. This specimen consisted of peripheral blood, obtained in a trial of Ad26.COV2.S vaccine versus placebo. The clonotype was recovered from a person between 18 and 65 years old who received the Ad26.COV2.S COVID-19 vaccine or a placebo.

CDR3 loop: CASSEGRANTGELFF. CDR3 nucleotide sequence: TGTGCCAGCAGCGAAGGACGCGCGAACACCGGGGAGCTGTTTTTT. The V and J genes are TRBV7-9 and TRBJ2-2; D unresolved. Germline CDR1 and CDR2: SEHNR and FQNEAQ (reference sequence). Trimming stripped 5 bases from V and 0 bases from J, with 10 bases between. The CDR3 spans 15 residues.